A selection of T cell receptor beta chains follows, all from one sample in a study of CD8 T cells in Susac syndrome. One entry per CDR3 protein results from TCRdb running MiXCR on the immunoSEQ multiplex PCR reads. Among under 200,000 distinct CDR3 sequences listed, roughly 92% were seen once. Material: CD4+ T cells from PBMCs. The source is a human donor in good health. CDR3s leave out the opening cysteine and the closing phenylalanine or tryptophan.

TRBV5-1	TRBJ2-3	ASRRAPRGHAGDTQY
TRBV6-5	TRBJ1-6	ASSYGTGGGNSPLH
TRBV20-1	TRBJ1-3	SARDATVPDTIY
TRBV30	TRBJ2-3	AWKGAGPLGTDTQY
TRBV3-1	TRBJ1-4	ASSQDRRRKLF
TRBV19	TRBJ1-4	ASTGRGRSEKLF
TRBV27	TRBJ1-2	ASSSSGVNYYT
TRBV9	TRBJ2-5	ASSGLLGTQY
TRBV14	TRBJ1-3	ASSQVAAFTGNTIY
TRBV5-1	TRBJ1-4	ASSAQGRGEEKLF
TRBV6-6	TRBJ2-2	ASSYRGDGELF
TRBV28	TRBJ1-5	ASRALSGQGNQPQH
TRBV9	TRBJ1-6	ASSPNIGRSNSPLH
TRBV7-2	TRBJ2-5	ASSLRPSQGKTQY
TRBV7-9	TRBJ2-7	ASSHAGEQY
TRBV7-9	TRBJ1-1	ASSLIGTEAF
TRBV7-2	TRBJ2-6	ASSKQGLFNVLT
TRBV30	TRBJ2-5	AWSGPAGKTQY
TRBV29-1	TRBJ1-3	SATRAGSGNTIY
TRBV5-8	TRBJ1-2	ASSSPGASSSRYGYT
TRBV10-3	TRBJ2-3	AISWGEETDTQY
TRBV3-1	TRBJ1-5	ASSLGQGAGNQPQH